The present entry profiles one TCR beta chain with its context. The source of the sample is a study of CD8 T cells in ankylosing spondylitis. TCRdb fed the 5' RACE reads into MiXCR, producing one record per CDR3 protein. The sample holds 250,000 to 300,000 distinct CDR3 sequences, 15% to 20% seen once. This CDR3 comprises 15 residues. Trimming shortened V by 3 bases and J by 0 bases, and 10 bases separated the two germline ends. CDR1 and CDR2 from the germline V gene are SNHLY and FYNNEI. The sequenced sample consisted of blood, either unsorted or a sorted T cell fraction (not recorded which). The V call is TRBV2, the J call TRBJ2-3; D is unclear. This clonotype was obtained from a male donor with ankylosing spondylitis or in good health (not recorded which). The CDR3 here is CASSDSDTSTDTQYF. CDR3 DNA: TGTGCCAGCAGTGATAGTGACACTAGCACAGATACGCAGTATTTT.